The rows below give T cell receptor beta chains drawn from one sample of a study of blood T cell repertoires in COVID-19. Sequenced by immunoSEQ multiplex PCR; TCRdb stores in-frame clones only, minus some. The table has about 60,000 clones, 82% seen once. Sequencing was carried out using peripheral blood. All receptors come from a man aged 55 to 70 with acute or convalescent COVID-19. The CDR3 runs from the conserved cysteine through the conserved F or W.

V,J,CDR3
TRBV5-5,TRBJ1-5,CASSPGRQGNQPQHF
TRBV24-1,TRBJ2-3,CATSDAGQGYTDTQYF
TRBV10-3,TRBJ2-5,CAISDLGTGQETQYF
TRBV18,TRBJ2-1,CASSPILNGEEQFF
TRBV12-5,TRBJ2-5,CASGLTRGSQETQYF
TRBV11-3,TRBJ2-1,CASSLGGGSEQFF
TRBV7-9,TRBJ1-4,CASSSRAYNEKLFF
TRBV2,TRBJ2-1,CASSTTNSGTGYNEQFF
TRBV28,TRBJ2-3,CASSSRTSGSTDTQYF
TRBV19,TRBJ1-2,CASSRGQGGHGYTF
TRBV5-1,TRBJ1-5,CASSGTPNQPQHF
TRBV5-4,TRBJ1-2,CASSLLGQFNYGYTF
TRBV29-1,TRBJ1-4,CSVQGAGGEKLFF
TRBV20-1,TRBJ2-7,CSASGAGGRFNEQYF
TRBV7-8,TRBJ1-2,CASSFAGRSYGYTF
TRBV15,TRBJ2-7,CATFGQPSYEQYF
TRBV6-5,TRBJ1-2,CATLSPYYGYTF
TRBV18,TRBJ2-6,CASSLQAPISGANVLTF
TRBV24-1,TRBJ1-5,CATKTGKSSNQPQHF
TRBV2,TRBJ1-1,CASSTIPGAATEAFF
TRBV7-9,TRBJ2-7,CASSSDRHGDEQYF
TRBV11-3,TRBJ2-2,CASSLARDTGELFF
TRBV4-1,TRBJ2-2,CASSQDPPGLATNTGELFF
TRBV5-1,TRBJ2-1,CASSLPQNNEQFF
TRBV30,TRBJ1-5,CAWGEKGNQPQHF